The 6 T cell receptor beta chains presented below share a single source sample, sequenced in a study of control samples from healthy donors and cancer patients. The protocol was immunoSEQ multiplex PCR, while the TCRdb copy is restricted to in-frame clones and leaves out a portion. Of some 99,000 clones in the sample, around nine tenths are singletons; the top ten hold approximately 15%. The sequencing sample was made of blood. All receptors come from a woman aged 50 to 65 in good health.

The chain recombines TRBV18 with TRBJ1-2; TRBD1 is a possible D gene (6 bases). V shed 3 bases and J shed 2 bases, with 34 bases lying between them. The CDR3 consists of 22 residues. Per the germline V gene, CDR1 is KGHSH and CDR2 is LQKENI. This CDR3 is CASSPRGQIKTTGSGGNYGYTF. The CDR3 DNA reads TGTGCCAGCTCACCGCGAGGACAGATAAAGACGACGGGTAGTGGGGGAAACTATGGCTACACCTTC.

The rearrangement joins TRBV30 to TRBJ1-4; TRBD1 might be the D (6 bases). CDR1 and CDR2 (germline): GTSNPN, SVGIG (reference sequence). Trimming removed 3 bases from V and 0 bases from J, with 8 bases in between. The CDR3 has 14 amino acids. CDR3 bases: TGTGCCTGGAGGGACAGTGCAACTAATGAAAAACTGTTTTTT. Translated: CAWRDSATNEKLFF.

Written as DNA, the CDR3 is TGTGCCAGCAGCTCCGGTCCCAACTATGGCTACACCTTC. Translation: CASSSGPNYGYTF. The V call is TRBV7-3, the J call TRBJ1-2, with D uncertain. Germline CDR1 SGHTA, CDR2 FQGTGA. The CDR3 contains 13 residues. Trimming pared 4 bases from V and 2 bases from J, leaving 8 bases between. The whole variable domain, remainder taken from reference TRBV7-3 and TRBJ1-2, is GAGVSQTPSNKVTEKGKYVELRCDPISGHTALYWYRQSLGQGPEFLIYFQGTGAADDSGLPNDRFFAVRPEGSVSTLKIQRTERGDSAVYLCASSSGPNYGYTFGSGTRLTVV.

The chain links TRBV5-1 to TRBJ2-3, with 7 nucleotides matching TRBD2. V lost 4 bases, J lost 3 bases, and 11 bases stayed unmatched. CDR1 is SGHRS, CDR2 YFSETQ, per germline. The CDR3 is 16 amino acids. CDR3 in DNA: TGCGCCAGCAGCAGAGGGTCTAGCGGAGTTACAGATACGCAGTATTTT. Translated: CASSRGSSGVTDTQYF.

The sample holds one count of this clone. This chain links TRBV29-1 with TRBJ2-7, with 7 bases aligning to TRBD2. The junction had 5 bases not matched to a gene; V was cut back by 7 bases and J by 5 bases. CDR3 length: 11 residues. Germline values: CDR1 SQVTM, CDR2 ANQGSEA. The CDR3 loop reads CSAEGRDEQYV. The CDR3 DNA follows: TGCAGCGCCGAGGGGAGGGACGAGCAGTACGTC.

This clone appeared a few times. The chain couples TRBV12-5 to TRBJ2-1; D possibly corresponds to TRBD2 (5 bases). The germline V and J ends were trimmed by 3 bases and 8 bases, with 17 bases remaining between them. CDR1 and CDR2 (germline): LGHNT, FRNRAP. This CDR3 has 15 residues. CDR3 nucleotides: TGTGCTAGTGGTTTAAACCGGGAACTTGTCGATGAGCAGTTCTTC. This encodes CASGLNRELVDEQFF.